Presented here are 18 T cell receptor beta chains from one specimen sequenced in a study of cytomegalovirus exposure and HLA in healthy donors. Amplification used 60 Vbeta primers and 13 Jbeta primers. Only in-frame clones appear in the TCRdb table, and some are missing; sequencing was by immunoSEQ multiplex PCR. In the table there are 200,000 to 300,000 clones, 84% of which are singletons. The sample comprised PBMCs. The receptors were sampled from a woman in her thirties or forties in good health and CMV-seropositive.

The chain links TRBV6-5 to TRBJ1-5, with TRBD1 identical over 10 bases. V lost 0 bases and J lost 4; bases outside the gene matches: 0. This CDR3 contains 15 residues. In germline, CDR1 is MNHEY, CDR2 SVGAGI. The CDR3 bases are TGTGCCAGCAGTTACTCGGGACAGGGGAATCAGCCCCAGCATTTT. Its protein product is CASSYSGQGNQPQHF.

The chain has TRBV14 and TRBJ2-3, with D uncertain. V was trimmed by 0 bases and J by 2 bases, leaving 9 bases between them. Germline lookup yields CDR1 SGHDN and CDR2 FVKESK. The CDR3 length is 15 residues. The CDR3 sequence is CASSQDLPYTDTQYF. For the CDR3, the DNA is TGTGCCAGCAGCCAAGATCTACCCTACACAGATACGCAGTATTTT.

The chain uses TRBV28 and TRBJ1-2; 7 bases line up with TRBD1. The CDR3 has 14 amino acids. V gave up 3 bases and J gave up 4 bases; unmatched junction bases: 5. The germline CDR1 and CDR2 sequences are MDHEN and SYDVKM. The CDR3 sequence: CASSFEGAGYGYTF. CDR3 nucleotide sequence: TGTGCCAGCAGTTTCGAGGGGGCAGGCTATGGCTACACCTTC.

V gene TRBV27 combines with J gene TRBJ1-2; TRBD1 matches 9 bases. The CDR3 extends over 14 amino acids. From germline, CDR1 is MNHEY and CDR2 SMNVEV (reference sequence). The J segment lost 8 bases and the V segment lost 5 bases, leaving 9 bases of the junction unmatched. CDR3 sequence (DNA): TGTGCCAGCAGTGTAGCGGGGACAGGGACCGGCTACACCTTC. Translation: CASSVAGTGTGYTF.

The chain couples TRBV5-1 to TRBJ2-7, with 10 bases lining up with TRBD1. CDR3 length equals 16 residues. V was pared by 4 bases and J by 4 bases, with 11 bases of the junction left unmatched. In germline, CDR1 is SGHRS, CDR2 YFSETQ. CDR3: CASSHTLTGGGYEQYF. CDR3 bases: TGCGCCAGCAGCCATACCTTGACAGGGGGCGGGTACGAGCAGTACTTC.

The rearrangement uses TRBV11-3 and TRBJ1-2; D perhaps matches TRBD1 (5 bases). Trimming shortened V by 4 bases and J by 1 base, and 7 bases separated the two germline ends. In germline, CDR1 is SGHNT, CDR2 YENEEA. CDR3 length: 13 amino acids. The CDR3: CASSSTDNYGYTF. CDR3 bases: TGTGCCAGCAGCTCGACAGATAACTATGGCTACACCTTC.

This sequence joins TRBV7-6 and TRBJ2-7; D is uncertain. The CDR3 length is 11 residues. Germline V gene lookup returns CDR1 SGHVS and CDR2 FNYEAQ. The V gene lost 1 base and the J gene lost 7 bases, with 5 bases spanning the gap. DNA for the CDR3: TGTGCCAGCAGCTTAGGAGCAGAGCAGTACTTC. The encoded protein is CASSLGAEQYF.

This clone was detected only once. This chain uses TRBV7-2 with TRBJ2-7; TRBD2 aligns across 14 bases. From germline, CDR1 is SGHTA and CDR2 FQGNSA. J was trimmed by 2 bases and V by 1 base; bases with no gene match: 4. The CDR3 is made up of 17 amino acids. The CDR3 sequence is CASSLGGGLAGAYEQYF. In DNA form, the CDR3 reads TGTGCCAGCAGCTTAGGGGGGGGACTAGCGGGAGCCTACGAGCAGTACTTC.

J is TRBJ1-1 and V is TRBV29-1; 7 positions match TRBD1. The germline V gene has CDR1 SQVTM and CDR2 ANQGSEA. The CDR3 covers 15 residues. Trimming cost V 3 bases and J 0 bases; bases outside gene matches: 7. This CDR3 reads CSVDQTGPMNTEAFF. For the CDR3, the DNA is TGCAGCGTTGATCAGACAGGGCCCATGAACACTGAAGCTTTCTTT.

The chain uses TRBV4-2 and TRBJ2-5; TRBD2 aligns across 9 bases. Looked up from germline, CDR1 is LGHNA and CDR2 is YNFKEQ. This CDR3 is built from 15 residues. The ends lost 4 bases at V and 7 bases at J; junction bases unmatched: 10. The CDR3 reads CASSPSSGMEGTQYF. CDR3 bases: TGTGCCAGCAGCCCCTCTAGCGGGATGGAGGGGACCCAGTACTTC.

This clone was seen a few times. The sample has other DNA sequences that encode this CDR3 too. The CDR3 bases are TGTGCCAGTAGTATCTTGGACAGGGACACTGAAGCTTTCTTT. The encoded protein is CASSILDRDTEAFF. This chain connects TRBV19 to TRBJ1-1; 8 bases are shared with TRBD1. Germline lookup yields CDR1 LNHDA and CDR2 SQIVND (reference sequence). Unmatched junction bases numbered 3, after V lost 3 bases and J lost 3 bases. The CDR3 contains 14 residues.

This sequence joins TRBV4-2 and TRBJ2-1, with 9 positions matching TRBD1. The V segment lost 0 bases and the J segment 5 bases; nucleotides outside the gene matches: 8. The CDR3 loop spans 17 amino acids. Germline CDR1 and CDR2: LGHNA and YNFKEQ. The CDR3 spells CASSQDIAGQGNNEQFF. For the CDR3, the DNA is TGTGCCAGCAGCCAAGATATTGCGGGACAGGGAAACAATGAGCAGTTCTTC.

This chain uses TRBV2 with TRBJ1-5; D ambiguous. CDR3 length: 13 amino acids. Looked up from germline, CDR1 is SNHLY and CDR2 is FYNNEI. V was shortened by 3 bases and J by 3 bases, with 6 bases between the two germline ends. CDR3: CASSEAHNQPQHF. In DNA form, the CDR3 reads TGTGCCAGCAGTGAGGCCCACAATCAGCCCCAGCATTTT.

This sequence joins TRBV18 and TRBJ1-4; possible D gene TRBD1, 5 bases. This CDR3 region has 16 residues. CDR1 KGHSH and CDR2 LQKENI come from the germline V gene. V was pared by 3 bases and J by 5 bases, with 16 bases between. Written as DNA, the CDR3 is TGTGCCAGCTCACCCTCCCGGGGGGGTTCGAATGAAAAACTGTTTTTT. Translated, it gives CASSPSRGGSNEKLFF.

The J gene is TRBJ2-7, the V gene TRBV7-9; TRBD1 might be the D (5 bases). CDR3 length equals 12 residues. Germline lookup yields CDR1 SEHNR and CDR2 FQNEAQ (reference sequence). Trimming left V 2 bases short and J 5 bases short, with 7 bases between. Written as DNA, the CDR3 is TGTGCCAGCAGCTTAAAGGGGAACGAGCAGTACTTC. Translating gives CASSLKGNEQYF.

The chain couples TRBV18 to TRBJ1-5, with TRBD1 matching 9 bases. V lost 4 bases to trimming and J lost 1 base; unmatched junction nucleotides: 11. The CDR3 extends over 18 amino acids. Germline-derived CDR1 and CDR2 are KGHSH and LQKENI. The CDR3 sequence is CASSRDVLQGASNQPQHF. CDR3 coding DNA: TGTGCCAGCTCACGGGACGTTCTACAGGGGGCGAGCAATCAGCCCCAGCATTTT.

The gene calls are TRBV15 and TRBJ1-1; D perhaps matches TRBD1 (5 bases). The V and J ends lost 1 base and 0 bases respectively, with 9 bases between them. Germline values: CDR1 LNHNV, CDR2 YYDKDF (reference sequence). This CDR3 has 15 amino acids. CDR3 bases: TGTGCCACCAGCAGAGGGGGCAGCGTGAACACTGAAGCTTTCTTT. This sequence encodes CATSRGGSVNTEAFF. The full variable domain, its missing parts supplied by reference TRBV15 and TRBJ1-1, is DAMVIQNPRYQVTQFGKPVTLSCSQTLNHNVMYWYQQKSSQAPKLLFHYYDKDFNNEADTPDNFQSRRPNTSFCFLDIRSPGLGDTAMYLCATSRGGSVNTEAFFGQGTRLTVV.

J is TRBJ2-3 and V is TRBV28; 8 nucleotides agree with TRBD2. Germline V lookup: CDR1 MDHEN, CDR2 SYDVKM. The junction had 14 bases not matched to a gene; V was cut back by 7 bases and J by 5 bases. CDR3 length: 16 residues. The CDR3 region is CASTPEVRLAGDTQYF. The CDR3 coding sequence is TGTGCCAGCACTCCCGAGGTCCGGCTAGCGGGAGATACGCAGTATTTT.